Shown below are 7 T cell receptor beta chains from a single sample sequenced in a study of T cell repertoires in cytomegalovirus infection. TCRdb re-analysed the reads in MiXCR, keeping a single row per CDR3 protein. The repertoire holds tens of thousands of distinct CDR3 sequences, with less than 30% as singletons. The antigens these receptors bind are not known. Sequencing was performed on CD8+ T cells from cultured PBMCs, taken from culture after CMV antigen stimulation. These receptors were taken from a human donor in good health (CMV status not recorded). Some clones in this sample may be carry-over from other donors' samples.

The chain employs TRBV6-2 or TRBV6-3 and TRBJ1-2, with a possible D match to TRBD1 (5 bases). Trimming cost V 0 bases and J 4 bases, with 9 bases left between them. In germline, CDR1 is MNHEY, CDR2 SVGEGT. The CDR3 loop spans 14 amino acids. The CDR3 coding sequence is TGTGCCAGCAGTTACTCGACAGCGGGCTATGGCTACACCTTC. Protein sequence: CASSYSTAGYGYTF.

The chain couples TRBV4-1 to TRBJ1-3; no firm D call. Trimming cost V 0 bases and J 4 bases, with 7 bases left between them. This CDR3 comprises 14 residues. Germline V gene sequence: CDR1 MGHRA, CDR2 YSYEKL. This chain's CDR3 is CASSQDIAGNTIYF. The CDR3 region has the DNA TGCGCCAGCAGCCAAGATATTGCCGGAAACACCATATATTTT.

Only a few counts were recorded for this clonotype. The CDR3 region is CASSQEDLGGASGDEQFF. CDR3 in DNA: TGCGCCAGCAGCCAAGAAGATTTGGGGGGGGCCTCTGGGGATGAGCAGTTCTTC. The chain couples TRBV4-1 to TRBJ2-1; D perhaps matches TRBD2 (7 bases). Germline V gene lookup returns CDR1 MGHRA and CDR2 YSYEKL. CDR3 length: 18 residues. Trimming pared 0 bases from V and 8 bases from J, leaving 23 bases between.

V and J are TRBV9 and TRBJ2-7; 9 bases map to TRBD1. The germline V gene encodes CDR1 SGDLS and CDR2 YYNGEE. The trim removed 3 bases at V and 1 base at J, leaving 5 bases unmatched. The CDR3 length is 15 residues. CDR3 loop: CASSEGTGLSYEQYF. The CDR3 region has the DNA TGTGCCAGCAGCGAAGGGACAGGGCTATCCTACGAGCAGTACTTC.

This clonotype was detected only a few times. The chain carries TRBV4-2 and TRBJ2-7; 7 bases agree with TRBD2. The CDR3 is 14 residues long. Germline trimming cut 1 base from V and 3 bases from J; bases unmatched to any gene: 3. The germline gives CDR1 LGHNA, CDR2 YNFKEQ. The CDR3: CASSQGGGGYEQYF. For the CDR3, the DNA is TGTGCCAGCAGCCAAGGGGGGGGGGGCTACGAGCAGTACTTC.

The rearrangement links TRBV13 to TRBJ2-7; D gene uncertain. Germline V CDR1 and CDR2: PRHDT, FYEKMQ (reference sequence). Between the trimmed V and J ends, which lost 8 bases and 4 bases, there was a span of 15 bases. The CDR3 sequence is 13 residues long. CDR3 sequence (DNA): TGTGCCAGCGGAGAAGGTCCAGCGTACGAGCAGTACTTC. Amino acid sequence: CASGEGPAYEQYF.

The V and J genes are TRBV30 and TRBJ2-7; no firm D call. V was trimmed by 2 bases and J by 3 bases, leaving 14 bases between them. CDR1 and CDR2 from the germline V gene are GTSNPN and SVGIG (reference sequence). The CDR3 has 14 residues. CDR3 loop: CAWSYGPRIYEQYF. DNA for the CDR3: TGTGCCTGGAGTTATGGTCCTCGGATCTACGAGCAGTACTTC. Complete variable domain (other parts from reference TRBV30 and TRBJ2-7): SQTIHQWPATLVQPVGSPLSLECTVEGTSNPNLYWYRQAAGRGLQLLFYSVGIGQISSEVPQNLSASRPQDRQFILSSKKLLLSDSGFYLCAWSYGPRIYEQYFGPGTRLTVT.